This TCR beta chain stems from a study of T cells in localized non-small cell lung cancer. Study-level findings and limits: Because researchers sequenced only one region of the tumor, heterogeneity is still possible. Measurement of T cell clonality placed uninvolved adjacent lung highest, above the level in tumor. Higher T cell density in the blood was associated with longer overall survival, whereas higher adjacent-lung clonality associated with shorter survival. Turning up in adjacent lung were a median around 50 of the top 100 tumor clones.

Concerning this clone: As yet, its antigen is unknown.

The data were produced by immunoSEQ multiplex PCR, yet TCRdb's version contains in-frame clones alone and is incomplete. The table shows under 20,000 clones, with under 95% occurring only once. The CDR3 covers 15 residues. Trimming took off 0 bases at V and 5 bases at J, with 14 bases between the two ends. CDR1 SGHRS and CDR2 YFSETQ come from the germline V gene. The TCR comes from a male donor older than 55 with stage I squamous cell lung carcinoma. The genes are TRBV5-1 and TRBJ1-2; D not certain. The sample was peripheral blood, taken before any cancer treatment. The DNA of the CDR3 is TGCGCCAGCAGCTTGGCCTTAACAGAACAATATGGCTACACCTTC. Residues: CASSLALTEQYGYTF.